This TCR beta chain is drawn from a study of blood T cell repertoires in COVID-19. Overall study context: The cDNA or gDNA used as material had been derived from T cells, B-cell-depleted T cells, or PBMCs.

The CDR3 spans 15 residues. Germline values: CDR1 LNHDA, CDR2 SQIVND (reference sequence). V shed 3 bases, J shed 5 bases, and the junction held 5 bases outside the gene matches. Sequencing was performed with immunoSEQ multiplex PCR; in TCRdb, only in-frame clones are kept and a portion is missing. The sample lists about 140,000 clones; around 86% were seen once. J is TRBJ2-2 and V is TRBV19, with 8 bases that match TRBD1. Material: peripheral blood. The TCR comes from a human donor in a cohort sampled during active COVID-19. The CDR3 sequence: CASSIRQGRTGELFF. The CDR3 DNA sequence: TGTGCCAGTAGTATTAGACAGGGGCGAACCGGGGAGCTGTTTTTT.